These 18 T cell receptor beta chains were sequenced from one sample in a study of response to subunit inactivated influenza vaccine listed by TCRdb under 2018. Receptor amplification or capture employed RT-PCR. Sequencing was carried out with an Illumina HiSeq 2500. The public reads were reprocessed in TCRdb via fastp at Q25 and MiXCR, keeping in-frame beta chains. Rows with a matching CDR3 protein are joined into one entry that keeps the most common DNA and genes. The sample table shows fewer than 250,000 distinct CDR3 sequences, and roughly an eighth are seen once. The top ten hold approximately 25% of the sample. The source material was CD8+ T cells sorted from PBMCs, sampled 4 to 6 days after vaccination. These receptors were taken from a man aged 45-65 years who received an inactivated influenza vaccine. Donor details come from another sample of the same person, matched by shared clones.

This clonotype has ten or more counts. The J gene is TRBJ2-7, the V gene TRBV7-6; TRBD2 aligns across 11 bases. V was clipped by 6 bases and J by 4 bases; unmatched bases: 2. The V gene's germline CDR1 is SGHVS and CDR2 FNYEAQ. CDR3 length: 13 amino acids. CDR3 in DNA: TGTGCCAGCAGTTCTAGCGGGGGGTACGAGCAGTACTTC. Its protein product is CASSSSGGYEQYF.

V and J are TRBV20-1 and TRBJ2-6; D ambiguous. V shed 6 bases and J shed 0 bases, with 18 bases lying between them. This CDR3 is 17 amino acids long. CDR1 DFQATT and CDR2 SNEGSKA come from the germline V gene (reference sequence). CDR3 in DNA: TGCAGTGCAACCCCGTTGGGGTACCTCTCTGGGGCCAACGTCCTGACTTTC. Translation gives CSATPLGYLSGANVLTF.

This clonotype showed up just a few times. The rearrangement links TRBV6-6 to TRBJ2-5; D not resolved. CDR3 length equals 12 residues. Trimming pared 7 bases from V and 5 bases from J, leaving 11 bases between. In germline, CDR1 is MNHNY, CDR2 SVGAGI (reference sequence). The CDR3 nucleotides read TGTGCCAGCACTCCCCACGGGGAGACCCAGTACTTC. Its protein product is CASTPHGETQYF.

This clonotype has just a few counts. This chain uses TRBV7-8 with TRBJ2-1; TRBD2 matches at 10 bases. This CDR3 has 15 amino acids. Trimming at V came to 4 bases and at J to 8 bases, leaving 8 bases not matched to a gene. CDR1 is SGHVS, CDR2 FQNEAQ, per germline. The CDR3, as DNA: TGTGCCAGCAGCTCGAGCGGGGGGGCCTTGTATGAGCAGTTCTTC. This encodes CASSSSGGALYEQFF.

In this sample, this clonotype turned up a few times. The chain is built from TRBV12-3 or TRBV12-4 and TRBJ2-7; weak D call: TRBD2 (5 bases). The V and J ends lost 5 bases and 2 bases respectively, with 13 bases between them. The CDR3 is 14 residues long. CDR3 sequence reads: CASSTRGTPYEQYF. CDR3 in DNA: TGTGCCAGCAGTACCCGGGGAACTCCCTACGAGCAGTACTTC.

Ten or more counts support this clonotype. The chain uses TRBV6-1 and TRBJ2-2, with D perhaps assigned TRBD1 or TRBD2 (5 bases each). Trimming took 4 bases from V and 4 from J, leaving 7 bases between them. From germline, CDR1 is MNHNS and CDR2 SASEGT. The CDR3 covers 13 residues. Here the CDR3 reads CASSVGTTGELFF. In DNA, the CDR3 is TGTGCCAGCAGTGTGGGGACCACCGGGGAGCTGTTTTTT.

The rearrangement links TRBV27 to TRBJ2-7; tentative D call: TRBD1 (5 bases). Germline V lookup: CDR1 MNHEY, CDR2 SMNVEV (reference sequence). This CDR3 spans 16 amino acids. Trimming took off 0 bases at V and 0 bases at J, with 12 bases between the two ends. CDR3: CASSLSDPGYSYEQYF. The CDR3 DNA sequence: TGTGCCAGCAGTTTATCGGATCCAGGGTACTCCTACGAGCAGTACTTC.

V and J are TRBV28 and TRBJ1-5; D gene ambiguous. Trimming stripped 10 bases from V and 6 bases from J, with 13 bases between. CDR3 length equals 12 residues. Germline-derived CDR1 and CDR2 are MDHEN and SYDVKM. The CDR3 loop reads CATMDGSQPQHF. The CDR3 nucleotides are TGTGCCACTATGGACGGCTCTCAGCCCCAGCATTTT.

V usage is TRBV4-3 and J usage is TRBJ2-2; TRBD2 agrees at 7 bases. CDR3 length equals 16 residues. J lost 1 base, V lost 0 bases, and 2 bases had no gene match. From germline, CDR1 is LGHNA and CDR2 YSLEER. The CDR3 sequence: CASSQDQRGNTGELFF. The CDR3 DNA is TGCGCCAGCAGCCAAGACCAGCGGGGGAACACCGGGGAGCTGTTTTTT.

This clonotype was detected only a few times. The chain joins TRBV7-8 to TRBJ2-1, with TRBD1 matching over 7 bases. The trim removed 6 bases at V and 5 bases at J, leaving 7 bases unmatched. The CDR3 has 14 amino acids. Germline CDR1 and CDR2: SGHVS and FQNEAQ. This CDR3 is CASRGTDQNNEQFF. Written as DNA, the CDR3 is TGTGCCAGCAGAGGGACAGACCAGAACAATGAGCAGTTCTTC.

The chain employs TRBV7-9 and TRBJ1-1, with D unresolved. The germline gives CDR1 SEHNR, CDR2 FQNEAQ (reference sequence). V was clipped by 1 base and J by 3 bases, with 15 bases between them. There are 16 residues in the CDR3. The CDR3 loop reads CASSLVAFQSHTEAFF. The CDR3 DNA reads TGTGCCAGCAGCTTAGTAGCTTTTCAGAGCCACACTGAAGCTTTCTTT. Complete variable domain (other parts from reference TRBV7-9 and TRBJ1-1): DTGVSQNPRHKITKRGQNVTFRCDPISEHNRLYWYRQTLGQGPEFLTYFQNEAQLEKSRLLSDRFSAERPKGSFSTLEIQRTEQGDSAMYLCASSLVAFQSHTEAFFGQGTRLTVV.

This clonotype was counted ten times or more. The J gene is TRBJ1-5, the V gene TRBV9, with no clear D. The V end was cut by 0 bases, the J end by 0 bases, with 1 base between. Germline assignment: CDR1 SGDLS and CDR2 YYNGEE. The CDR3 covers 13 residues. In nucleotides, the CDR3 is TGTGCCAGCAGCGTAGGTAGCAATCAGCCCCAGCATTTT. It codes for CASSVGSNQPQHF.

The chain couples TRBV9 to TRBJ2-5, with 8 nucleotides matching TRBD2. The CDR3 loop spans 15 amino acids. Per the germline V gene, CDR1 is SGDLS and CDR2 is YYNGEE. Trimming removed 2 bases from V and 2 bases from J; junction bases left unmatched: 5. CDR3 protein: CASSVAGGVQETQYF. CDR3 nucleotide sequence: TGTGCCAGCAGCGTGGCGGGAGGTGTTCAAGAGACCCAGTACTTC.

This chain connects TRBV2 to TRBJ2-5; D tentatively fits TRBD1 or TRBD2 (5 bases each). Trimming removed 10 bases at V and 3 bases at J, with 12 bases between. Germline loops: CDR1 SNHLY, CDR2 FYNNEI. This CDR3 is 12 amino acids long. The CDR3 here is CATRGVKETQYF. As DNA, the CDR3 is TGTGCCACCCGAGGGGTGAAAGAGACCCAGTACTTC.

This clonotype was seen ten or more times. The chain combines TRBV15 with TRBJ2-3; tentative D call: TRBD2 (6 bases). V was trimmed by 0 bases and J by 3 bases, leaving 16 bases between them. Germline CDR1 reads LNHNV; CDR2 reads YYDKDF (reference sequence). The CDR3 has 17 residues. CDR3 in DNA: TGTGCCACCAGCAGAGATTTCCCGGGAGTCGAGACAGATACGCAGTATTTT. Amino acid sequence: CATSRDFPGVETDTQYF.

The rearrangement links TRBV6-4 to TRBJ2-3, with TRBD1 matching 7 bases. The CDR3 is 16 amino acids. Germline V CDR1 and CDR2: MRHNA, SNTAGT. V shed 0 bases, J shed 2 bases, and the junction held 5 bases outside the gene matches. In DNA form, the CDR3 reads TGTGCCAGCAGTGACTCTGCAACAGGGGTCACAGATACGCAGTATTTT. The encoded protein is CASSDSATGVTDTQYF.

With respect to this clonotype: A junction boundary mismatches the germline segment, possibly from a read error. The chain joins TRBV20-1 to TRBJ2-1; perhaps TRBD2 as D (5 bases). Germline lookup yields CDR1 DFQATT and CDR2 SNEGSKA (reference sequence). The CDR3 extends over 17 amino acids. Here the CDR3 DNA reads TGCTGTGCTAGAGCAAAAAGGGCGGGCACCACCTACAATGAGCAGTTCTTC. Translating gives CCARAKRAGTTYNEQFF.

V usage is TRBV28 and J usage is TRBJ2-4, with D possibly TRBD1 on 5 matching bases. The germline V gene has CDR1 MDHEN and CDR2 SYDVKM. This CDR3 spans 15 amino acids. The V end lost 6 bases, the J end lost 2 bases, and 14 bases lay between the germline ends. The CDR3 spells CASRLQGSTKNIQYF. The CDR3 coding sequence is TGTGCCAGCAGACTTCAGGGCTCGACCAAAAACATTCAGTACTTC.